Listed below are T cell receptor beta chains from one sample, sequenced in a study of blood T cells in healthy people across ages. TCRdb analysed the 5' RACE reads with MiXCR anew, one entry per CDR3 protein. The data hold about 780,000 distinct CDR3 sequences, with about 47% observed a single time. The specimen was blood. The origin of the receptors is a man older than 75 in good health. Each CDR3 is given with its conserved first and last residue.

TRBJ2-5 13 TRBV15 CATSIGPKETQYF
- 15 TRBV11-2 CASSSSPPIYNEQYF
TRBJ2-1 15 TRBV29-1 CSVVRAGGTYNEQFF
TRBJ2-3 13 TRBV28 CATGQGVADTQYF
TRBJ2-2 16 TRBV20-1 CSARDKLTRSTGELFF
- 14 TRBV28 CASTVGTSNYEQYF
TRBJ2-7 14 TRBV16 CASSQGTVPYEQYF
TRBJ2-3 15 TRBV7-6 CASSLLVGSTDTQYF
- 16 TRBV27 CASSLIIGTGVREQYF
TRBJ1-1 13 TRBV5-1 CASSLGFQTEAFF
TRBJ2-1 14 TRBV12-3/TRBV12-4 CASSLVVRADEQFF
TRBJ2-5 14 TRBV7-7 CASSLNGEKETQYF
TRBJ2-4 14 TRBV6-2/TRBV6-3 CASSPGTGRNIQYF
- 15 TRBV28 CASSRYSGIYNEQYF
TRBJ1-5 16 TRBV28 CASSLRQGQGNQPQHF
TRBJ2-7 16 TRBV10-3 CAISESISGSIYEQYF
TRBJ1-2 14 TRBV29-1 CSVGQGADNYGYTF
TRBJ1-2 14 TRBV7-8 CASGGTEANYGYTF
TRBJ1-1 14 TRBV18 CASSTGQGETEAFF
TRBJ2-1 15 TRBV5-6 CASSQLGWEYNEQFF
TRBJ1-5 14 TRBV12-3/TRBV12-4 CASSPDGSNQPQHF
TRBJ2-6 15 TRBV7-2 CASSLDNSGANVLTF
TRBJ2-1 13 TRBV5-6 CASSWTSEFVQFF
TRBJ1-5 13 TRBV2 CASSNGPGQPQHF
TRBJ2-5 14 TRBV5-1 CASSLEGTGETQYF
TRBJ1-1 10 TRBV29-1 CSVETPEAFF
TRBJ2-1 11 TRBV14 CASSQVNEQFF
TRBJ2-5 13 TRBV28 CASSDRTLIPPYF
TRBJ2-3 15 TRBV27 CASRPIASSTDTQYF
TRBJ2-7 15 TRBV24-1 CARGGAGGSSYEQYF
TRBJ1-6 16 TRBV18 CASSPPNGQDGSPLHF
TRBJ2-1 15 TRBV27 CASSSGLAVNNEQFF
TRBJ1-1 13 TRBV2 CARGGTADGEAFF
TRBJ2-7 13 TRBV6-5 CASSLKANYEQYF
TRBJ2-7 14 TRBV28 CASSYQRGVYEQYF
TRBJ2-6 15 TRBV27 CASSQGNTGANVLTF
TRBJ2-5 16 TRBV6-1 CASTRTSASAQETQYF